This TCR beta chain was sequenced for a study of response to subunit inactivated influenza vaccine. MiXCR was run by TCRdb on the RT-PCR reads, yielding one entry per CDR3 protein. This table holds just over 300,000 distinct CDR3 sequences, about 20% found once. The germline V and J ends were trimmed by 1 base and 6 bases, with 7 bases remaining between them. The CDR3 runs to 12 residues. The specimen comprised PBMCs from blood, sampled about 20 months after vaccination. This clonotype originated in a man in his fifties or sixties who received an inactivated influenza vaccine. The chain recombines TRBV12-3 or TRBV12-4 with TRBJ2-7; possibly TRBD1 for D (6 bases). The CDR3 bases are TGTGCCAGCAGTTTAGGGACAGTCGAGCAGTACTTC. Its translation is CASSLGTVEQYF.